This TCR beta chain emerged from a study of blood T cell repertoires in COVID-19 (dated by TCRdb to the early 2020s). In the study overall: The collaborator samples originated in the United States, Italy and Spain and spanned the acute and convalescent phases of COVID-19. The material from the prospective study consisted of cDNA or gDNA derived from T cells, B-cell-depleted T cells, or PBMCs. The dataset comprised deeply sampled blood TCRbeta repertoires from subjects exposed to, actively infected with, or recovered from COVID-19. The repertoires were released in a freely available public database meant as a resource for research on the immune response to SARS-CoV-2. The samples were drawn from two sources: the first 160 participants of the ongoing ImmuneRACE study, and some 1,300 subjects contributed by 6 global collaborators. Sample metadata almost always included a de-identified subject ID, COVID-19 status, age in years and sex. Where available, HLA class I and class II types were obtained from metadata supplied by the sample provider rather than from assay-based typing. Study-level results and caveats: How much clinical and demographic metadata was included differed by source and by participant, and the metadata was provided uncurated.

Cut back by 8 bases and 2 bases, the V and J ends lie 6 bases apart. The CDR3 starts with the cysteine, ends with the phenylalanine, and has 11 residues. Only CDR3 DNA remains: 33 bases, in frame from the first base. From a lookup of the germline V gene (reference sequence), CDR1 and CDR2 are LNHDA and SQIVND. A word on this clone: There is no known antigen for this receptor. No qualities accompany the bases; no much larger clone lies one base away.

TCRbeta CDR3 regions were amplified from genomic DNA using the immunoSEQ Assay, a bias-controlled multiplex PCR. Regarding the original processing steps: Within the assay, amplification of reference gene primers was used to estimate how many nucleated cells each sample contained. Sequence reads were collapsed and filtered to measure the absolute abundance of every unique TCRbeta CDR3 rearrangement. Productive Simpson clonality was computed per sample as the square root of Simpson's diversity index over productive rearrangements. What TCRdb holds here is the immuneACCESS table cut down to in-frame rearrangements. Part of the clones is not present; checked against another copy, under half of the missing clones reflect an unresolved V gene, and the others are unexplained. V and J calls and clone size are copied from that table; D and trimming were computed from the DNA. The sample profile shows about 180,000 clones; approximately 88% of them were found once. The ten largest clones take up more than 3.5% of the sample.

Collaborating institutions collected whole blood in K2EDTA tubes following their own protocols. For TCRbeta analysis, collaborators shipped samples in one of three forms: frozen whole blood, isolated PBMCs, or DNA extracted from either of those sample types. In this chain, TRBV19 is recombined with TRBJ1-1, with the D gene not confidently named. Sequences were obtained from peripheral blood. This TCR derives from a woman aged 25 to 39 with acute or convalescent COVID-19. Read as DNA, the sequence is TGTGCCAGTTCCATCAACACTGAAGCTTTCTTT. It translates as CASSINTEAFF.